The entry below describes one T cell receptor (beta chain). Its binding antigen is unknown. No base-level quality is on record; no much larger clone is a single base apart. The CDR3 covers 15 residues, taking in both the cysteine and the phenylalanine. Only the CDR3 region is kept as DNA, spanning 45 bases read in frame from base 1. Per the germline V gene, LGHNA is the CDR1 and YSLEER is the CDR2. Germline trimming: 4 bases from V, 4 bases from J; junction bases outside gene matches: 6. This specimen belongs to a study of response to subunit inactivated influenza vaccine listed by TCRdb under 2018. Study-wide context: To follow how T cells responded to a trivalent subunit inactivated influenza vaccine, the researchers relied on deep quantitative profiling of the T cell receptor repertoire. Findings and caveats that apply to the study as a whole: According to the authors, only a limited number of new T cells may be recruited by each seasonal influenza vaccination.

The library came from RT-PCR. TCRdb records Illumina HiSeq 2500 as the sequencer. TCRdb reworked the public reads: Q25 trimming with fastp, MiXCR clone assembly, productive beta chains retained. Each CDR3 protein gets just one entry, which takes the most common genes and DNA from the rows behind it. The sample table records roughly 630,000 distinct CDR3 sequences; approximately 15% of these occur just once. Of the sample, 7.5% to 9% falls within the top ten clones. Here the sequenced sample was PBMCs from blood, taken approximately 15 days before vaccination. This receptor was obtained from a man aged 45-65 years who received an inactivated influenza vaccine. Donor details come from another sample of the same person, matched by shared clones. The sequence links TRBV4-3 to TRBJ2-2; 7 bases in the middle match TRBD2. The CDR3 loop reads CASSRGSTATGELFF. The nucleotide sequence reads TGCGCCAGCAGCCGCGGGAGTACAGCCACCGGGGAGCTGTTTTTT.